This T cell receptor (beta chain) was captured by sequencing in a study of radiotherapy plus CTLA-4 blockade in lung cancer (dated by TCRdb to about 2018). As for the study more broadly: Among enrolled patients, approximately 17% had an objective response and roughly 33% reached disease control. Summary of the overall study and its limitations: The strongest predictors of response, as reported, were early dynamic changes in blood T cell clones along with a rise in serum interferon-beta after radiation. After treatment with radiotherapy and ipilimumab, TCR clones that originated in tumors expanded in peripheral blood.

Focal radiation therapy combined with CTLA-4 blockade (ipilimumab) was tested in patients with chemo-refractory metastatic non-small-cell lung cancer. This clone was observed once. The specificity of this receptor is unknown. Per-base quality was not reported, and no clone a single base away is much larger than it. Libraries came from the immunoSEQ multiplex PCR assay. In its TCRdb copy, this immuneACCESS table keeps in-frame sequences only and misses some clones. Where compared with another copy, unresolved V genes explain less than half of these, and the others have no known cause. The sample data list 75,000 to 100,000 clones, and roughly 74% of these were observed just once. The biggest ten clones account for approximately 2.8% of the sample. This material consisted of peripheral blood, taken from a patient treated with radiotherapy plus ipilimumab. This TCR derives from a human donor with non-small cell lung cancer who had a partial response to radiotherapy plus ipilimumab. Some clones in this sample may be carry-over from other donors' samples.

In nucleotide form, the sequence is TGTGCCAGCAGGCCGGCGGGAACAGCGGCCTACGAGCAGTACTTC. Translation gives CASRPAGTAAYEQYF. This sequence uses TRBV6-5 and TRBJ2-7; a tentative D match to TRBD2 spans 6 bases. Trimming removed 6 bases from V and 2 bases from J, leaving 17 bases between the germline ends. The germline V gene encodes CDR1 MNHEY and CDR2 SVGAGI. The CDR3, cysteine through phenylalanine, is 15 amino acids long. Only the CDR3 portion is preserved as DNA: 45 bases, with reading frame beginning at the first base.